In this sample, the clone carrying this TCR beta chain turned up once. What it binds is not known. The library targeted TCRbeta and was prepared with unique molecular identifiers. TCRdb re-derived calls from the PCR reads in MiXCR, one entry per CDR3 protein. In the table there are about 420,000 distinct CDR3 sequences, 16% of which are singletons. CDR3 length: 15 residues. Trimming removed 5 bases from V and 0 bases from J, with 14 bases in between. The data are from a study of T-cell reconstitution after alpha-beta-depleted transplantation in children. Findings of the study overall: Reported findings indicate that, about two months after transplant, alpha-beta T cells came from several hundred expanded clones, which were derived from non-depleted graft cells. There were some patients whose high TCRbeta diversity at day 60 came from surviving recipient T cells and thymic progenitors. Newly produced T cells mostly accounted for T-cell counts and diversity one year post-transplant.

The TCR was taken from a boy under two years old who had a stem cell transplant for Wiskott-Aldrich syndrome, so the T cells may come from the graft donor. Material: PBMCs, mostly from graft donor cells, obtained 360 days after TCRalphabeta/CD19-depleted stem cell transplant. V usage is TRBV12-3 or TRBV12-4 and J usage is TRBJ2-7; D perhaps matches TRBD1 (6 bases). CDR3: CASSPESGVSYEQYF. CDR3 coding DNA: TGTGCCAGCAGTCCCGAGTCAGGGGTCTCCTACGAGCAGTACTTC.